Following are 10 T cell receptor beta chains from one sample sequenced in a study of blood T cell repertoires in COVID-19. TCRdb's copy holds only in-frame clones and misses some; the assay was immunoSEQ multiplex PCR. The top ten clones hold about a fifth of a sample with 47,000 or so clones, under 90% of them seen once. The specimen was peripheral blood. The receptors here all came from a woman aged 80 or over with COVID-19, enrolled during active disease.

CDR3: CASTELAGAPRTGELFF. Written as DNA, the CDR3 is TGTGCCAGTACGGAACTAGCGGGAGCCCCGCGGACCGGGGAGCTGTTTTTT. The chain links TRBV19 to TRBJ2-2; 11 bases map to TRBD2. Germline values: CDR1 LNHDA, CDR2 SQIVND (reference sequence). The CDR3 runs 17 residues. With 7 bases clipped from V and 5 bases from J, the junction kept 12 bases outside the gene matches.

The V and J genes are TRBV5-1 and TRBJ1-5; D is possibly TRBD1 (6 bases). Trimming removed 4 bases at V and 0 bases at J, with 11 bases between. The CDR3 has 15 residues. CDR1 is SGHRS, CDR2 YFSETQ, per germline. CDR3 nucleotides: TGCGCCAGCAGCCAGGGGACCTCTAGCAATCAGCCCCAGCATTTT. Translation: CASSQGTSSNQPQHF.

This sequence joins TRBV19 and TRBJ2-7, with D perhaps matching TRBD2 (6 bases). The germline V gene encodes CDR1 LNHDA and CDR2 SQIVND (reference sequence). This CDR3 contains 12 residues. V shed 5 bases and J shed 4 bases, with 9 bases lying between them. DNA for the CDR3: TGTGCCAGTAGTCTGGCGGGATACGAGCAGTACTTC. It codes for CASSLAGYEQYF.

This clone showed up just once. CDR3 DNA: TGTGCCAGCTCCCATCGGCGGGCTACTAATGAAAAACTGTTTTTT. As protein: CASSHRRATNEKLFF. The chain links TRBV18 to TRBJ1-4; D is undetermined. Trimming removed 6 bases at V and 2 bases at J, with 13 bases between. Germline V gives CDR1 KGHSH, CDR2 LQKENI. This CDR3 spans 15 amino acids.

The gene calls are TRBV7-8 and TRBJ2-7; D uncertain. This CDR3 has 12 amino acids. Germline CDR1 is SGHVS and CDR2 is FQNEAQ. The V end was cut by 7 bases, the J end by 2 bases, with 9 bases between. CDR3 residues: CASTRPTYEQYF. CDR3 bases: TGTGCCAGCACCCGGCCTACCTACGAGCAGTACTTC.

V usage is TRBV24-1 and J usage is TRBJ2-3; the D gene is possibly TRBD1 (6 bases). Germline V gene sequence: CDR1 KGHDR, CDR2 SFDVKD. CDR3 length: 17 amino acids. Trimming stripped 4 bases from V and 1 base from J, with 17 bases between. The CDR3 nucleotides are TGTGCCACCAGTGACCCAACAGGGAATGAGGGCACAGATACGCAGTATTTT. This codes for CATSDPTGNEGTDTQYF.

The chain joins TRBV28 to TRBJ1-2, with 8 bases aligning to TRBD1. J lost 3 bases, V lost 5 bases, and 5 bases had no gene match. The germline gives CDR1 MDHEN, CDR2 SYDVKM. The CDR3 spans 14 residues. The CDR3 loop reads CASSAADRDYGYTF. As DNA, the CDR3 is TGTGCCAGCAGTGCCGCGGACAGGGACTATGGCTACACCTTC.

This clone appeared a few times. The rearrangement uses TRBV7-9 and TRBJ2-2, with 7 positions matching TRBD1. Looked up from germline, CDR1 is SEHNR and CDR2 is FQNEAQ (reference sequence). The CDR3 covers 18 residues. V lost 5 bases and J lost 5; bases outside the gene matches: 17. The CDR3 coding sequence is TGTGCCAGCAGCCCCTGGACAGGTGAAAAGGTTCTTACCGGGGAGCTGTTTTTT. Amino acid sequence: CASSPWTGEKVLTGELFF.

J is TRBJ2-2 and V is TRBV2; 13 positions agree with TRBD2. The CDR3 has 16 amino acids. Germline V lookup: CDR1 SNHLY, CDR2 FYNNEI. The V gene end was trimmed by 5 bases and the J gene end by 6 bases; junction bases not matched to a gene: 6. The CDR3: CASSYGLAGEAGELFF. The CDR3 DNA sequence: TGTGCCAGCAGTTATGGACTAGCGGGAGAGGCCGGGGAGCTGTTTTTT.

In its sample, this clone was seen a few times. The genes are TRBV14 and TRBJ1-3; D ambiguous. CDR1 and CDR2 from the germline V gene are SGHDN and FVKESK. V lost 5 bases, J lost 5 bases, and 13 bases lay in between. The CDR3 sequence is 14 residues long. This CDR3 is CASSVSGSRNTIYF. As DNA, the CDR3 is TGTGCCAGCAGCGTCTCGGGGAGTAGAAACACCATATATTTT.